The T cell receptor (beta chain) under discussion was sequenced for a study of Ad26.COV2.S vaccination and SARS-CoV-2 variants. Libraries were prepared by immunoSEQ multiplex PCR; TCRdb keeps only in-frame clonotypes and omits some of them. Here the sample spans a few hundred thousand clones, roughly 90% being singletons. Treatment defined: some 20 received Ad26.COV2.S at low or high dose, single or two shots; several received placebo; per-sample allocation not given. Vaccine and placebo recipients were sampled on day 63 after the first injection. V lost 3 bases, J lost 2 bases, and 2 bases stayed unmatched. Germline assignment: CDR1 MNHNS and CDR2 SASEGT. The CDR3 extends over 14 amino acids.

Specimen: peripheral blood, collected in a trial of Ad26.COV2.S vaccine versus placebo. The source of this sequence is a person aged 18 to 59 who received the Ad26.COV2.S COVID-19 vaccine or a placebo. The rearrangement joins TRBV6-1 to TRBJ2-3, with TRBD1 matching over 7 bases. For the CDR3, the DNA is TGTGCCAGCAGTGAGGGACAGAACACAGATACGCAGTATTTT. It encodes CASSEGQNTDTQYF.